The next 30 T cell receptor beta chains were all read from a single sample in a study of graft-versus-host responses after intestinal transplantation. The authors processed graft tissue to release intraepithelial and lamina propria lymphocytes. Some clones are missing from TCRdb's copy, which holds only in-frame ones; the method was immunoSEQ multiplex PCR. The table lists about 63,000 clones, around nine tenths of them singletons. The sequenced sample was ileum tissue, obtained less than 400 days after transplant. These receptors all stem from a human patient who received an intestinal transplant, so some T cells may come from the graft donor.

The chain recombines TRBV5-1 with TRBJ1-2; D might be TRBD1 (5 bases). The CDR3 is made up of 14 amino acids. Trimming left V 0 bases short and J 3 bases short, with 9 bases between. Germline values: CDR1 SGHRS, CDR2 YFSETQ. CDR3 region: CASSLVQGDYGYTF. The CDR3 DNA reads TGCGCCAGCAGCTTGGTCCAGGGCGACTATGGCTACACCTTC.

This rearrangement joins TRBV9 to TRBJ2-7; 7 nucleotides match TRBD1. Per germline, CDR1 SGDLS and CDR2 YYNGEE. The CDR3 totals 14 residues. The J segment lost 2 bases and the V segment lost 4 bases, leaving 6 bases of the junction unmatched. The CDR3 DNA sequence: TGTGCCAGCAGCCCTTGGGACAGTGCCTACGAGCAGTACTTC. Translating gives CASSPWDSAYEQYF.

The chain links TRBV2 to TRBJ1-1; a possible D gene is TRBD1 (6 bases). V lost 7 bases and J 4 bases, leaving 13 bases between the germline ends. The CDR3 consists of 13 residues. CDR1 is SNHLY and CDR2 is FYNNEI in the germline V gene. DNA of the CDR3: TGTGCCAGCATCGGGGGCAGACGCACTGAAGCTTTCTTT. It translates to CASIGGRRTEAFF.

The CDR3 protein is CASSEDRTSVYEQYF. CDR3 coding DNA: TGTGCCAGCAGCGAAGACAGGACCTCCGTCTACGAGCAGTACTTC. V usage is TRBV28 and J usage is TRBJ2-7; a weak D match, TRBD1 (6 bases). From germline, CDR1 is MDHEN and CDR2 SYDVKM. The CDR3 is made up of 15 amino acids. V was trimmed by 6 bases and J by 3 bases, leaving 18 bases between them.

The rearrangement uses TRBV29-1 and TRBJ2-1, with D unclear. Trimming removed 2 bases at V and 8 bases at J, with 16 bases between. The CDR3 length is 14 residues. Germline lookup yields CDR1 SQVTM and CDR2 ANQGSEA. The DNA for the CDR3 is TGCAGCGTTGAAAAACGGACCCTTTTGGATGAGCAGTTCTTC. Translated: CSVEKRTLLDEQFF.

A note on this clone: At one end, the junction sequence differs from germline, possibly due to a read error. The V call is TRBV29-1, the J call TRBJ1-2; 11 nucleotides line up with TRBD1. This CDR3 spans 11 amino acids. In germline, CDR1 is SQVTM, CDR2 ANQGSEA. The chain's CDR3 is CSATGTGGSSF. CDR3 in DNA: TGCAGCGCAACCGGGACAGGGGGTTCCTCCTTC.

The chain links TRBV5-6 to TRBJ1-3, with D possibly being TRBD1 (5 bases). Per germline, CDR1 SGHDT and CDR2 YYEEEE. With 0 bases removed from V and 16 bases from J, the gap between germline ends came to 17 bases. The CDR3 consists of 13 residues. The CDR3 nucleotides are TGTGCCAGCAGCTTGGGGCAGGGCCCCGTTTTGTATTTT. The encoded protein is CASSLGQGPVLYF.

The rearrangement links TRBV5-4 to TRBJ2-7; D gene uncertain. Germline lookup yields CDR1 SGHNT and CDR2 YYREEE (reference sequence). V lost 0 bases and J lost 5, with 12 bases in between. CDR3 length: 14 amino acids. The chain's CDR3 is CASSLGLGYNEQYF. CDR3 sequence (DNA): TGTGCCAGCAGCTTGGGGTTAGGGTACAACGAGCAGTACTTC.

This chain links TRBV19 with TRBJ1-1; 9 nucleotides line up with TRBD1. The CDR3 runs to 16 residues. Germline lookup yields CDR1 LNHDA and CDR2 SQIVND (reference sequence). The J segment lost 0 bases and the V segment lost 3 bases, leaving 5 bases of the junction unmatched. The CDR3 spells CASSMRGTGMNTEAFF. The DNA of the CDR3 is TGTGCCAGTAGTATGAGGGGGACAGGGATGAACACTGAAGCTTTCTTT.

With respect to this clone: Distinct nucleotide sequences in the sample also encode this CDR3. J is TRBJ2-5 and V is TRBV6-5, with 11 bases aligning to TRBD2. The J segment lost 1 base and the V segment lost 4 bases, leaving 2 bases of the junction unmatched. CDR3 length: 15 residues. Per the germline V gene, CDR1 is MNHEY and CDR2 is SVGAGI. CDR3 coding DNA: TGTGCCAGCAGTTCTAGCGGGGGGATCCAAGAGACCCAGTACTTC. It is translated as CASSSSGGIQETQYF.

The gene calls are TRBV14 and TRBJ2-6; no reliable D call. The CDR3 extends over 13 amino acids. Germline CDR1 SGHDN, CDR2 FVKESK. V dropped 6 bases and J dropped 0 bases, with 3 bases sitting between them. Here the CDR3 DNA reads TGTGCCAGCAGACTCTCTGGGGCCAACGTCCTGACTTTC. This encodes CASRLSGANVLTF.

CDR3 loop: CASSFTGLAAQETQYF. The CDR3 coding sequence is TGTGCCAGCAGTTTCACAGGACTAGCAGCACAAGAGACCCAGTACTTC. The V call is TRBV27, the J call TRBJ2-5; 8 bases align to TRBD2. Germline V gene data show CDR1 as MNHEY and CDR2 as SMNVEV (reference sequence). The CDR3 loop spans 16 amino acids. V gave up 3 bases and J gave up 2 bases; unmatched junction bases: 8.

A single count supports this clone. The chain employs TRBV5-4 and TRBJ1-1; perhaps TRBD1 as D (6 bases). The CDR3 runs 15 residues. The V end was cut by 3 bases, the J end by 3 bases, with 15 bases between. Germline CDR1 reads SGHNT; CDR2 reads YYREEE (reference sequence). For the CDR3, the DNA is TGTGCCAGCAGCTCCGTGGACAGTTACCACACTGAAGCTTTCTTT. Translating gives CASSSVDSYHTEAFF.

The chain uses TRBV28 and TRBJ2-3; 8 nucleotides line up with TRBD2. Losses at the gene ends were 8 bases for V and 4 bases for J; bases not matched to a gene: 11. Germline CDR1 is MDHEN and CDR2 is SYDVKM. There are 15 residues in the CDR3. CDR3 in amino acids: CASGSAGVGADTQYF. The CDR3 DNA follows: TGTGCCAGCGGGTCAGCGGGAGTAGGGGCAGATACGCAGTATTTT.

The chain links TRBV7-2 to TRBJ2-1, with TRBD2 matching 7 bases. Trimming took 5 bases from V and 7 from J; bases not matched to a gene: 5. Germline V gene sequence: CDR1 SGHTA, CDR2 FQGNSA. The length of the CDR3 is 13 residues. The CDR3 nucleotides read TGTGCCAGCAGCCAAGCGGGACCTAATGAGCAGTTCTTC. It yields the protein CASSQAGPNEQFF.

This chain connects TRBV28 to TRBJ1-5, with unresolved D. The CDR3 has 17 amino acids. Germline V CDR1 and CDR2: MDHEN, SYDVKM. Trimming took off 4 bases at V and 1 base at J, with 17 bases between the two ends. CDR3 nucleotide sequence: TGTGCCAGCAGTTCTGGGGAGGGTTTAGGAAGCAATCAGCCCCAGCATTTT. Translation gives CASSSGEGLGSNQPQHF.

This clone was counted only a few times. The chain couples TRBV6-1 to TRBJ1-6; D might be TRBD1 (5 bases). The V end was cut by 2 bases, the J end by 3 bases, with 17 bases between. The germline CDR1 and CDR2 sequences are MNHNS and SASEGT. The CDR3 is 18 amino acids. The CDR3: CASSERLGQGRYNSPLHF. DNA for the CDR3: TGTGCCAGCAGTGAAAGGCTGGGGCAGGGACGCTATAATTCACCCCTCCACTTT.

The chain combines TRBV6-5 with TRBJ1-1, with 7 bases aligning to TRBD1. The V gene end was trimmed by 2 bases and the J gene end by 4 bases; junction bases not matched to a gene: 7. The CDR3 is 15 residues long. From germline, CDR1 is MNHEY and CDR2 SVGAGI. The CDR3 nucleotides read TGTGCCAGCAGTTACGACAGGGTTAGGAGCACTGAAGCTTTCTTT. Translated: CASSYDRVRSTEAFF.

The gene calls are TRBV4-1 and TRBJ1-3; 7 bases line up with TRBD1. Trimming at V came to 0 bases and at J to 2 bases, leaving 7 bases not matched to a gene. Germline V gene lookup returns CDR1 MGHRA and CDR2 YSYEKL. The CDR3 has 17 residues. CDR3 DNA: TGCGCCAGCAGCCAAGATCCAGCAGGGACAGCTGGAAACACCATATATTTT. Residues: CASSQDPAGTAGNTIYF.

The chain is built from TRBV5-1 and TRBJ1-5; D is unclear. CDR1 SGHRS and CDR2 YFSETQ come from the germline V gene. The CDR3 covers 14 residues. Between the trimmed V and J ends, which lost 3 bases and 1 base, there was a span of 8 bases. CDR3 DNA sequence: TGCGCCAGCAGCTCCGGACCGAGCAATCAGCCCCAGCATTTT. Its protein is CASSSGPSNQPQHF.

The V and J genes are TRBV5-1 and TRBJ2-7; 12 positions agree with TRBD2. Germline V gene data show CDR1 as SGHRS and CDR2 as YFSETQ. V lost 4 bases to trimming and J lost 2 bases; unmatched junction nucleotides: 7. The CDR3 runs 16 residues. In DNA form, the CDR3 reads TGCGCCAGCAGCCCGGGACTAGCGGGCGCCACCTACGAGCAGTACTTC. It encodes CASSPGLAGATYEQYF. The entire variable domain, with the rest obtained from reference TRBV5-1 and TRBJ2-7, is as follows: KAGVTQTPRYLIKTRGQQVTLSCSPISGHRSVSWYQQTPGQGLQFLFEYFSETQRNKGNFPGRFSGRQFSNSRSEMNVSTLELGDSALYLCASSPGLAGATYEQYFGPGTRLTVT.

There are a few counts of this clone. Other DNA sequences in this sample translate to the same CDR3. V and J are TRBV5-1 and TRBJ2-3, with D possibly being TRBD2 (6 bases). CDR1 is SGHRS and CDR2 is YFSETQ in the germline V gene. The CDR3 contains 15 residues. V was shortened by 4 bases and J by 1 base, with 13 bases between the two germline ends. This CDR3 is CASSVAGGGTDTQYF. CDR3 nucleotides: TGCGCCAGCAGCGTGGCTGGCGGGGGCACAGATACGCAGTATTTT.

The J gene is TRBJ1-3, the V gene TRBV9; D is uncertain. CDR1 is SGDLS and CDR2 is YYNGEE in the germline V gene. The V end lost 4 bases, the J end lost 8 bases, and 10 bases lay between the germline ends. The CDR3 runs 12 residues. The CDR3 loop is CASSPFGDTIYF. For the CDR3, the DNA is TGTGCCAGCAGCCCATTCGGGGACACCATATATTTT.

The chain uses TRBV2 and TRBJ1-3; D is ambiguous. The V end was cut by 3 bases, the J end by 2 bases, with 2 bases between. Per germline, CDR1 SNHLY and CDR2 FYNNEI. The CDR3 loop spans 12 amino acids. In nucleotides, the CDR3 is TGTGCCAGCAGTGATGCTGGAAACACCATATATTTT. Residues: CASSDAGNTIYF.

Concerning this clone itself: Here the CDR3 omits its conserved ending phenylalanine or tryptophan, so a read error is the likely source. J is TRBJ2-7 and V is TRBV5-5; the D is unclear. The V end lost 4 bases, the J end lost 3 bases, and 8 bases lay between the germline ends. The CDR3 runs to 12 residues. Germline V gene data show CDR1 as SGHKS and CDR2 as YYEKEE (reference sequence). CDR3 sequence reads: CASSPTDYEQYS. In nucleotides, the CDR3 is TGTGCCAGCAGCCCAACGGACTACGAGCAGTACTCC.

The V and J genes are TRBV18 and TRBJ1-1, with TRBD1 as a possible D gene (5 bases). Germline V gene sequence: CDR1 KGHSH, CDR2 LQKENI. The CDR3 contains 16 residues. The germline V and J ends were trimmed by 3 bases and 5 bases, with 19 bases remaining between them. This CDR3 reads CASSPSRGPIRTEAFF. CDR3 in DNA: TGTGCCAGCTCACCGTCCCGGGGCCCCATAAGGACTGAAGCTTTCTTT. The whole variable domain, filled in from reference TRBV18 and TRBJ1-1, reads NAGVMQNPRHLVRRRGQEARLRCSPMKGHSHVYWYRQLPEEGLKFMVYLQKENIIDESGMPKERFSAEFPKEGPSILRIQQVVRGDSAAYFCASSPSRGPIRTEAFFGQGTRLTVV.

The rearrangement joins TRBV4-1 to TRBJ2-5; tentative D call: TRBD2 (5 bases). Trimming took 0 bases from V and 8 from J, leaving 22 bases between them. The CDR3 spans 17 residues. Germline CDR1 MGHRA, CDR2 YSYEKL. CDR3 sequence reads: CASSQDPVAVGRGTQYF. CDR3 sequence (DNA): TGCGCCAGCAGCCAAGACCCCGTGGCCGTGGGTCGGGGAACCCAGTACTTC.

The chain is built from TRBV7-9 and TRBJ2-1, with unresolved D. Germline assignment: CDR1 SEHNR and CDR2 FQNEAQ (reference sequence). CDR3 length equals 10 residues. Trimming removed 6 bases at V and 7 bases at J, with 4 bases between. CDR3 in amino acids: CASSSNEQFF. CDR3 DNA sequence: TGTGCCAGCAGTTCGAATGAGCAGTTCTTC.

The chain combines TRBV6-5 with TRBJ1-1, with D possibly TRBD1 on 6 matching bases. Trimming shortened V by 4 bases and J by 1 base, and 7 bases separated the two germline ends. CDR1 is MNHEY, CDR2 SVGAGI, per germline. The CDR3 spans 13 residues. The CDR3 DNA follows: TGTGCCAGCAGTTGGACAGCGAACACTGAAGCTTTCTTT. It encodes CASSWTANTEAFF.

The chain links TRBV25-1 to TRBJ2-3, with 11 nucleotides matching TRBD2. Germline values: CDR1 MGHDK, CDR2 SYGVNS. The CDR3 totals 17 residues. V lost 1 base and J lost 3; bases outside the gene matches: 6. CDR3 DNA sequence: TGTGCCAGCAGTGAATTCGGGGGGACTAGCGGAACAGATACGCAGTATTTT. This codes for CASSEFGGTSGTDTQYF.